Each of the 5 T cell receptor beta chains below was sequenced from the same sample in a study of T-cell reconstitution after alpha-beta-depleted transplantation in children. TCRbeta library construction was performed incorporating unique molecular identifiers. MiXCR was run by TCRdb on the PCR reads, yielding one entry per CDR3 protein. The sample lists some 120,000 distinct CDR3 sequences; more than 9.5% were seen once. The material sequenced was PBMCs, mostly from graft donor cells, taken 180 days after TCRalphabeta/CD19-depleted stem cell transplant. The source is a girl in the first two years of life who had a stem cell transplant for combined immunodeficiency, so the T cells may come from the graft donor.

Turning to this clonotype: A much larger clone lies a single base off, so this may be a read error. The chain carries TRBV13 and TRBJ2-2; no firm D call. CDR3 length: 12 residues. The germline V gene encodes CDR1 PRHDT and CDR2 FYEKMQ (reference sequence). Trimming left V 1 base short and J 6 bases short, with 3 bases between. In nucleotides, the CDR3 is TGTGCCAGCAGCTTAGAGCCCGGGGAGCTGTTTTTT. It translates to CASSLEPGELFF.

The rearrangement uses TRBV16 and TRBJ1-1, with D perhaps TRBD1 (5 bases). Germline-derived CDR1 and CDR2 are KGHSY and FQNENV. This CDR3 has 14 amino acids. V was shortened by 0 bases and J by 3 bases, with 8 bases between the two germline ends. CDR3: CASSQSGAYTEAFF. CDR3 DNA sequence: TGTGCCAGCAGCCAATCCGGGGCCTACACTGAAGCTTTCTTT.

This chain uses TRBV20-1 with TRBJ2-3; 12 nucleotides match TRBD2. Trimming cost V 7 bases and J 1 base; bases outside gene matches: 0. CDR3 length equals 13 residues. Germline CDR1 and CDR2: DFQATT and SNEGSKA (reference sequence). CDR3 nucleotide sequence: TGCAGTGGGACTAGCGGGGGCACAGATACGCAGTATTTT. This sequence encodes CSGTSGGTDTQYF.

The gene calls are TRBV18 and TRBJ2-7; TRBD1 agrees at 8 bases. The CDR3 covers 14 residues. V shed 3 bases, J shed 6 bases, and the junction held 7 bases outside the gene matches. The V gene's germline CDR1 is KGHSH and CDR2 LQKENI. CDR3: CASSPSGQGGEQYF. DNA for the CDR3: TGTGCCAGCTCACCGTCTGGACAGGGTGGCGAGCAGTACTTC.

This chain links TRBV12-3 or TRBV12-4 with TRBJ2-7; weak D call: TRBD2 (6 bases). With 5 bases removed from V and 2 bases from J, the gap between germline ends came to 16 bases. This CDR3 spans 15 amino acids. The CDR3 DNA sequence: TGTGCCAGCAGTCCACGACTGGGCGGGGCCTACGAGCAGTACTTC. Encoded protein: CASSPRLGGAYEQYF.